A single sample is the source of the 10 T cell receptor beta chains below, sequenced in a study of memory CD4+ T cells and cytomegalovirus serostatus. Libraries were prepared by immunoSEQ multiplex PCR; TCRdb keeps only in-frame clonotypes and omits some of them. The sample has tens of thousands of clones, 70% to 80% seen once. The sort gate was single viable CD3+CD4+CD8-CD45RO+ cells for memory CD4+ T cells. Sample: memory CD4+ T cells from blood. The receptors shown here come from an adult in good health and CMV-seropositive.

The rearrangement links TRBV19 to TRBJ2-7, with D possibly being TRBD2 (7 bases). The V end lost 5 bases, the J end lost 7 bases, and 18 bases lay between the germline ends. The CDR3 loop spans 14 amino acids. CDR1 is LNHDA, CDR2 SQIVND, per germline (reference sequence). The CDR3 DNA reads TGTGCCAGTAGTGGGAGGGGGGTACCTGGAGAGCAGTACTTC. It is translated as CASSGRGVPGEQYF. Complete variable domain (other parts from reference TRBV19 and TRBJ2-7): DGGITQSPKYLFRKEGQNVTLSCEQNLNHDAMYWYRQDPGQGLRLIYYSQIVNDFQKGDIAEGYSVSREKKESFPLTVTSAQKNPTAFYLCASSGRGVPGEQYFGPGTRLTVT.

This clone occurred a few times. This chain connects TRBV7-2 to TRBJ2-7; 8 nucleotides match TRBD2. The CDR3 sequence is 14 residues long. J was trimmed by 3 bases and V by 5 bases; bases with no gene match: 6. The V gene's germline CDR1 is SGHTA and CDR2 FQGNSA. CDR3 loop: CASSGGLGGYEQYF. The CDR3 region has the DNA TGTGCCAGCAGCGGGGGACTAGGTGGCTACGAGCAGTACTTC.

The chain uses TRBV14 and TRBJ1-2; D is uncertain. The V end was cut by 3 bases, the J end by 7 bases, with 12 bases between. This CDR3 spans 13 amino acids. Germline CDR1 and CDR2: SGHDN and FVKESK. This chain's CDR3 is CASSHGASGGYTF. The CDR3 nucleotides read TGTGCCAGCAGCCACGGAGCCTCGGGTGGCTACACCTTC.

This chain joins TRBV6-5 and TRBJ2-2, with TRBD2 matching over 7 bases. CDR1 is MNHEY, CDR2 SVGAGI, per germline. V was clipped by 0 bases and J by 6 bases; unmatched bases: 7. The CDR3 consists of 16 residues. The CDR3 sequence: CASSYSRTRSPGELFF. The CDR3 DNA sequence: TGTGCCAGCAGTTACTCCCGGACTAGGAGCCCCGGGGAGCTGTTTTTT.

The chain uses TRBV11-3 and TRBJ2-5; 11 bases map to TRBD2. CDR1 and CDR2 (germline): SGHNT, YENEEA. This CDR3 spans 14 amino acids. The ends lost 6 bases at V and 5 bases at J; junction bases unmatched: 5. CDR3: CASRPGLAVETQYF. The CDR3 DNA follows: TGTGCCAGCAGACCGGGACTAGCGGTGGAGACCCAGTACTTC.

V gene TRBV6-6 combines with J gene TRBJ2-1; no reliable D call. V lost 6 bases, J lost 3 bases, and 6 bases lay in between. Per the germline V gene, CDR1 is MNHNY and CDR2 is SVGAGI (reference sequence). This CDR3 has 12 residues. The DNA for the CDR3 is TGTGCCAGCAGGGGCATCTACAATGAGCAGTTCTTC. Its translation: CASRGIYNEQFF.

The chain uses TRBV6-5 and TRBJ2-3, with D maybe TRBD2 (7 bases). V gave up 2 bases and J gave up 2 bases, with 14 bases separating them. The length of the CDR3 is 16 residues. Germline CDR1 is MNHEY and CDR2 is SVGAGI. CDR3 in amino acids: CASSYSPGGFTDTQYF. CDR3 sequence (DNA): TGTGCCAGCAGTTACAGCCCGGGGGGCTTCACAGATACGCAGTATTTT.

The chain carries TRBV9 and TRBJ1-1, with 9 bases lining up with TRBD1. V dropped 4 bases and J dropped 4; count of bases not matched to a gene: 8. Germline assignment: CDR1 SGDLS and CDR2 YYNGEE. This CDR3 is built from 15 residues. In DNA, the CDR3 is TGTGCCAGCAGCCTAGGGACAGGGTCGGTCACTGAAGCTTTCTTT. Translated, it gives CASSLGTGSVTEAFF. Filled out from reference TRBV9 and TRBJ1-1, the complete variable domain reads DSGVTQTPKHLITATGQRVTLRCSPRSGDLSVYWYQQSLDQGLQFLIQYYNGEERAKGNILERFSAQQFPDLHSELNLSSLELGDSALYFCASSLGTGSVTEAFFGQGTRLTVV.

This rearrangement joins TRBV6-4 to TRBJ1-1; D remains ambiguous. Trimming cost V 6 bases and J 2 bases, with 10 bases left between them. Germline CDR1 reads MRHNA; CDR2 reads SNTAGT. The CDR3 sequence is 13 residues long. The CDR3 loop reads CASSLTLNTEAFF. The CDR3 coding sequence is TGTGCCAGCAGCCTGACACTAAACACTGAAGCTTTCTTT.

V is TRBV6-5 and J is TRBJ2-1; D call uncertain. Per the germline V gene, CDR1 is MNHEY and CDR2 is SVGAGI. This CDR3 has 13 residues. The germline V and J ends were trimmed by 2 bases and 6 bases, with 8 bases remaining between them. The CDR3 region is CASSYGTFNEQFF. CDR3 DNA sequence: TGTGCCAGCAGTTACGGTACTTTCAATGAGCAGTTCTTC.